This T cell receptor beta chain was captured by sequencing in a study of T cells after yellow fever vaccination. About the study: For low cell numbers, libraries were made with SMART-Seq v4 Ultra Low Input.

The CDR3 covers 14 residues. CDR1 is KGHSH and CDR2 is LQKENI in the germline V gene. V lost 4 bases, J lost 4 bases, and 10 bases lay in between. TCRdb called the 5' RACE reads again in MiXCR, with one record for every CDR3 protein. The repertoire holds around 500,000 distinct CDR3 sequences, with 21% as singletons. This clonotype was counted a few times. This TCR derives from a man between 18 and 35 years old who received the YFV17D yellow fever vaccine. This specimen was PBMCs, taken approximately 22 days after the first yellow fever vaccination. The chain is built from TRBV18 and TRBJ2-2; D is perhaps TRBD1 (5 bases). The CDR3 DNA reads TGTGCCAGCTCACGGGGCAGTACCACCGGGGAGCTGTTTTTT. It encodes CASSRGSTTGELFF.